Reported below is one T cell receptor (beta chain). Measured with immunoSEQ multiplex PCR; TCRdb has only the in-frame clones, and not every one. The table has tens of thousands of clones, roughly 93% seen once; the top ten hold roughly 0.25%. The source of the sample is a study of technical replicates of blood from several donors. This TCR was recovered from a human donor in good health. The sample comprised T cells isolated from PBMCs.

CDR3 residues: CASSVGALGTEAFF. Written as DNA, the CDR3 is TGTGCCAGCAGCGTAGGAGCGCTGGGCACTGAAGCTTTCTTT. The chain combines TRBV9 with TRBJ1-1; D is unclear. Germline-derived CDR1 and CDR2 are SGDLS and YYNGEE. V lost 0 bases to trimming and J lost 4 bases, with 10 bases between them. The CDR3 has 14 amino acids.